This TCR beta chain was sequenced in a study of blood T cells in healthy people across ages. Study results and limitations: Older individuals had lower TCR beta diversity per million T cells (the decline was roughly linear). Higher diversity and more naive CD4+ cells were features of long-lived donors, compared to aged donors.

In the case of this clonotype: Antigen specificity is unknown.

This CDR3 contains 14 residues. Germline loops: CDR1 SEHNR, CDR2 FQNEAQ (reference sequence). Trimming took 1 base from V and 5 from J, leaving 10 bases between them. A J-beta primer mix and a sample-barcoded 5' primer were used in a second PCR of about 7 to 12 cycles. Each CDR3 protein gets one entry after TCRdb re-called the 5' RACE reads with MiXCR. The data contain some 880,000 distinct CDR3 sequences, roughly 40% of them seen just once; the ten biggest clones take up 10% to 15%. Material for sequencing was blood. The chain employs TRBV7-9 and TRBJ2-3; no clear D. The source of this sequence is a man between 18 and 29 years old in good health. The CDR3 coding sequence is TGTGCCAGCAGCTTAGAGGTAACTTTAGATACGCAGTATTTT. Its translation is CASSLEVTLDTQYF.